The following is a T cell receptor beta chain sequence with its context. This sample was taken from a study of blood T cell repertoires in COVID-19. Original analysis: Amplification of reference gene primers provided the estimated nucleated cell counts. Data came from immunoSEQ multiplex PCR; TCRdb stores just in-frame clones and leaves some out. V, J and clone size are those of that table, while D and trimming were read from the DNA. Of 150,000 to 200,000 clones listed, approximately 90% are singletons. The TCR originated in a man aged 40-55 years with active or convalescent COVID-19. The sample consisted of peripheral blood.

The CDR3 loop reads CASSRIQGNTGELFF. CDR3 in DNA: TGTGCCAGCAGCCGAATCCAGGGGAACACCGGGGAGCTGTTTTTT. This chain connects TRBV3-1 (or the pseudogene TRBV3-2) to TRBJ2-2; perhaps TRBD1 as D (5 bases). V was shortened by 4 bases and J by 1 base, with 10 bases between the two germline ends. The CDR3 has 15 residues. Germline V gene data show CDR1 as LGHDT and CDR2 as YNNKEL (reference sequence).